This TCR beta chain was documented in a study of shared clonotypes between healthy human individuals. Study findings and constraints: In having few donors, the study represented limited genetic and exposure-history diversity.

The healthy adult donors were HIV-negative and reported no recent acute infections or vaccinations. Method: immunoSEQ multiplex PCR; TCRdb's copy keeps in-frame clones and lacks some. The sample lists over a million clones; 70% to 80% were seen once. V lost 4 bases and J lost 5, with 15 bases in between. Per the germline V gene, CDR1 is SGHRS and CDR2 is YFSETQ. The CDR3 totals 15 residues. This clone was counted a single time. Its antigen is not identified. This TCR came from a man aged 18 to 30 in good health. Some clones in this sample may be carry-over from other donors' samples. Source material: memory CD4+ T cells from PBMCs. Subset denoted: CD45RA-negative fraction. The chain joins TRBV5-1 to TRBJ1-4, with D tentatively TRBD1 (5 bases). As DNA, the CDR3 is TGCGCCAGCAGCACAGAGGGACCTTCGAATGAAAAACTGTTTTTT. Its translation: CASSTEGPSNEKLFF.